The 15 T cell receptor beta chains below come from one sample, sequenced in a study of cytomegalovirus exposure and HLA in healthy donors. This PCR relied on a set of 60 Vbeta primers and 13 Jbeta primers. Generated by immunoSEQ multiplex PCR, the TCRdb table keeps only in-frame clones and is missing some. The table records about 97,000 clones, 73% of them present only once. The sample was PBMCs. The receptors here all came from a man aged 35 to 55 in good health and CMV-seronegative.

This clone has only a few counts. DNA of the CDR3: TGTGCCAGCAGTCAAACTGCTAACTATGGCTACACCTTC. It encodes CASSQTANYGYTF. The chain carries TRBV2 and TRBJ1-2; D not resolved. V was shortened by 5 bases and J by 0 bases, with 7 bases between the two germline ends. The germline V gene encodes CDR1 SNHLY and CDR2 FYNNEI. CDR3 length equals 13 residues.

V usage is TRBV12-1 and J usage is TRBJ2-1; the D call of TRBD2 is as the table states it, not checked on the DNA. TRBV12-1 is described as a pseudogene. This CDR3 contains 14 residues. The CDR3 spells CASSMRVFYNEQFF. As DNA, the CDR3 is TGTGCCAGCAGCATGCGGGTCTTTTACAATGAGCAGTTCTTC.

The chain links TRBV7-9 to TRBJ2-1; TRBD1 matches 8 bases. Trimming removed 5 bases from V and 4 bases from J; junction bases left unmatched: 7. CDR1 is SEHNR and CDR2 is FQNEAQ in the germline V gene (reference sequence). The CDR3 is 15 amino acids. The CDR3 is CASSPEGQAYNEQFF. In DNA form, the CDR3 reads TGTGCCAGCAGCCCAGAGGGACAGGCTTACAATGAGCAGTTCTTC.

V gene TRBV18 combines with J gene TRBJ2-1; tentatively, D is TRBD1 (5 bases). Trimming cost V 4 bases and J 8 bases, with 24 bases left between them. There are 17 residues in the CDR3. Germline V CDR1 and CDR2: KGHSH, LQKENI. Written as DNA, the CDR3 is TGTGCCAGCTCACGAGACCCCAGGGCTTCAGTCCGCGATGAGCAGTTCTTC. Amino acids: CASSRDPRASVRDEQFF.

This clone has a count of ten or more. The rearrangement links TRBV7-2 to TRBJ1-5, with unresolved D. The ends were cut back, 2 bases at V and 5 bases at J, with 7 bases in the middle. The CDR3 length is 13 residues. The germline CDR1 and CDR2 sequences are SGHTA and FQGNSA. CDR3 amino acids: CASSLYSYQPQHF. CDR3 coding DNA: TGTGCCAGCAGCTTATACAGCTATCAGCCCCAGCATTTT.

The V and J genes are TRBV7-8 and TRBJ2-1; the D is unclear. Germline CDR1 reads SGHVS; CDR2 reads FQNEAQ. The CDR3 covers 16 residues. V shed 5 bases and J shed 7 bases, with 21 bases lying between them. The CDR3 region has the DNA TGTGCCAGCAGCCCAACCACTAATCCGCGGTGGAATGAGCAGTTCTTC. Translated: CASSPTTNPRWNEQFF.

The CDR3 coding sequence is TGTGCCAGCAGCCTGGGAGCTGGGACAGGGCATCAGCCCCAGCATTTT. Translating it yields CASSLGAGTGHQPQHF. The V gene is TRBV27, the J gene TRBJ1-5; 9 bases agree with TRBD1. J gave up 5 bases and V 6 bases, and 11 bases lay outside the gene matches. Looked up from germline, CDR1 is MNHEY and CDR2 is SMNVEV (reference sequence). There are 16 residues in the CDR3.

This sequence joins TRBV19 and TRBJ2-2; 12 nucleotides agree with TRBD1. With 5 bases clipped from V and 6 bases from J, the junction kept 7 bases outside the gene matches. The CDR3 consists of 16 residues. The germline V gene encodes CDR1 LNHDA and CDR2 SQIVND (reference sequence). For the CDR3, the DNA is TGTGCCAGTAGTTCGGGACAGGGGGCTGGGGCCGGGGAGCTGTTTTTT. It codes for CASSSGQGAGAGELFF.

The chain recombines TRBV7-2 with TRBJ1-5; 7 bases agree with TRBD1. The V segment lost 5 bases and the J segment 0 bases; nucleotides outside the gene matches: 4. CDR3 length: 15 amino acids. Germline V gene lookup returns CDR1 SGHTA and CDR2 FQGNSA. The CDR3 sequence: CASSARTGSNQPQHF. DNA of the CDR3: TGTGCCAGCAGCGCCCGGACAGGTAGCAATCAGCCCCAGCATTTT.

V gene TRBV5-1 combines with J gene TRBJ2-1, with TRBD2 matching over 7 bases. The CDR3 totals 15 residues. With 1 base clipped from V and 5 bases from J, the junction kept 6 bases outside the gene matches. CDR1 SGHRS and CDR2 YFSETQ come from the germline V gene. CDR3 coding DNA: TGCGCCAGCAGCTTGATGGCTAGCGGAGACAATGAGCAGTTCTTC. The encoded protein is CASSLMASGDNEQFF. Filled out from reference TRBV5-1 and TRBJ2-1, the complete variable domain reads KAGVTQTPRYLIKTRGQQVTLSCSPISGHRSVSWYQQTPGQGLQFLFEYFSETQRNKGNFPGRFSGRQFSNSRSEMNVSTLELGDSALYLCASSLMASGDNEQFFGPGTRLTVL.

This clone was seen only once. This rearrangement joins TRBV2 to TRBJ2-7; 12 nucleotides agree with TRBD2. Losses at the gene ends were 6 bases for V and 7 bases for J; bases not matched to a gene: 7. In germline, CDR1 is SNHLY, CDR2 FYNNEI. This CDR3 is built from 14 residues. The CDR3 DNA sequence: TGTGCCAGCAGCGGACTAGCGGGGCACGGTGAGCAGTACTTC. It codes for CASSGLAGHGEQYF.

The chain joins TRBV7-9 to TRBJ1-5, with D possibly matching TRBD1 (5 bases). The germline V and J ends were trimmed by 3 bases and 5 bases, with 11 bases remaining between them. CDR3 length: 14 residues. Germline loops: CDR1 SEHNR, CDR2 FQNEAQ (reference sequence). CDR3 protein: CASSFGTYDQPQHF. The CDR3, as DNA: TGTGCCAGCAGCTTCGGGACTTACGATCAGCCCCAGCATTTT.

The table lists this clone with a count of one. The chain employs TRBV15 and TRBJ2-1, with D maybe TRBD1 (5 bases). V lost 5 bases and J 1 base, leaving 12 bases between the germline ends. Germline V gene sequence: CDR1 LNHNV, CDR2 YYDKDF (reference sequence). CDR3 length: 15 residues. The DNA of the CDR3 is TGTGCCACCAGCCTTGTGGGGCTGTCCTACAATGAGCAGTTCTTC. Encoded protein: CATSLVGLSYNEQFF.

The chain carries TRBV4-3 and TRBJ1-2, with TRBD1 matching over 8 bases. The CDR3 consists of 14 residues. Trimming took 0 bases from V and 5 from J; bases not matched to a gene: 2. CDR1 and CDR2 from the germline V gene are LGHNA and YSLEER. DNA of the CDR3: TGCGCCAGCAGCCAAGAAGACAGGGGATATGGCTACACCTTC. This codes for CASSQEDRGYGYTF.

Worth noting for this clone: The junction does not match germline at one end; this may be a read error. This CDR3 is also generated by other DNA sequences in the sample. The chain uses TRBV5-1 and TRBJ1-2, with D perhaps TRBD1 (5 bases). Germline assignment: CDR1 SGHRS and CDR2 YFSETQ. The CDR3 consists of 14 residues. The CDR3 here is CASSFDAGNYGYTF. The CDR3 coding sequence is TGCGCCAGCAGCTTTGATGCAGGGAACTATGGTTACACCTTC.